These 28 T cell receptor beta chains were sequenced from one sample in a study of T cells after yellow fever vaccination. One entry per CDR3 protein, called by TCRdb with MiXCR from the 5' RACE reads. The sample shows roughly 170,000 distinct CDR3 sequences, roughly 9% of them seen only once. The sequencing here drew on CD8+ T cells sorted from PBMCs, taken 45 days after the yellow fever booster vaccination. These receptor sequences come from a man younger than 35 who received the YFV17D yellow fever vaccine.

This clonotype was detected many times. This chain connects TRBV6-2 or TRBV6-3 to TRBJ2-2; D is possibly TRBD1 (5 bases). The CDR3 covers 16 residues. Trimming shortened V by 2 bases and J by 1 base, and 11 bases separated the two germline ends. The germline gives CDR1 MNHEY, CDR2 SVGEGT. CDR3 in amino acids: CASSYPTEMNTGELFF. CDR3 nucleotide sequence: TGTGCCAGCAGTTACCCGACAGAGATGAACACCGGGGAGCTGTTTTTT.

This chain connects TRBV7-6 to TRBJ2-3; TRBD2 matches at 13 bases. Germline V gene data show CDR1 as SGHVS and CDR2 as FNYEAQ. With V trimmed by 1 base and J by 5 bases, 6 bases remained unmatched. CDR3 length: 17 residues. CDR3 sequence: CASSLGTSGGRLDTQYF. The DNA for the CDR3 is TGTGCCAGCAGCTTAGGGACTAGCGGGGGACGATTAGATACGCAGTATTTT.

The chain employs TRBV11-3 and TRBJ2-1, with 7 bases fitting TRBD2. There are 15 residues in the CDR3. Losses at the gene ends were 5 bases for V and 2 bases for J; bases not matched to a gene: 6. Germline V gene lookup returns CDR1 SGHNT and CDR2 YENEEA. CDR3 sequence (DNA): TGTGCCAGCAGCGCCCGTCGGGGGGCCTACAATGAGCAGTTCTTC. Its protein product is CASSARRGAYNEQFF. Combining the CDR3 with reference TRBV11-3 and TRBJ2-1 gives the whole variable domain EAGVVQSPRYKIIEKKQPVAFWCNPISGHNTLYWYLQNLGQGPELLIRYENEEAVDDSQLPKDRFSAERLKGVDSTLKIQPAELGDSAVYLCASSARRGAYNEQFFGPGTRLTVL.

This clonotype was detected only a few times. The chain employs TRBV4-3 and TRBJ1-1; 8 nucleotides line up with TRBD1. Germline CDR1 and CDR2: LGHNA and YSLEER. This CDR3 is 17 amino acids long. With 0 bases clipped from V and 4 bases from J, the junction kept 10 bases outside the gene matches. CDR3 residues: CASSQEDRGGGGTEAFF. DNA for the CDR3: TGCGCCAGCAGCCAAGAAGACAGGGGAGGTGGTGGCACTGAAGCTTTCTTT.

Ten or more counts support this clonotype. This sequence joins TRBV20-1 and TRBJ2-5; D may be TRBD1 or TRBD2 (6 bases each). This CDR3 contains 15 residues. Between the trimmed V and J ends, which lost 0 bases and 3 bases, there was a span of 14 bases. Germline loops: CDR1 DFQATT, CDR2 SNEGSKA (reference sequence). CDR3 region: CSARDGGRGEETQYF. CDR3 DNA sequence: TGCAGTGCTAGAGACGGGGGCAGGGGCGAAGAGACCCAGTACTTC.

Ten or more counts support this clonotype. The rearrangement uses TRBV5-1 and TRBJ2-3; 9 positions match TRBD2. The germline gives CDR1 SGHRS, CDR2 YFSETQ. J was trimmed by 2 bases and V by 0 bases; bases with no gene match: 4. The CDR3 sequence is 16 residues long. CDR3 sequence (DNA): TGCGCCAGCAGCTTGGCCGGGACTAGCCTCACAGATACGCAGTATTTT. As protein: CASSLAGTSLTDTQYF.

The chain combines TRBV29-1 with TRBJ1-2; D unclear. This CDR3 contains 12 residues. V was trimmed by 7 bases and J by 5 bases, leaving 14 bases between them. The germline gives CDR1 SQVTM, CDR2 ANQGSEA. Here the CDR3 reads CSANEHPYGYTF. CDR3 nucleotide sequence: TGCAGCGCGAACGAGCACCCTTATGGCTACACCTTC.

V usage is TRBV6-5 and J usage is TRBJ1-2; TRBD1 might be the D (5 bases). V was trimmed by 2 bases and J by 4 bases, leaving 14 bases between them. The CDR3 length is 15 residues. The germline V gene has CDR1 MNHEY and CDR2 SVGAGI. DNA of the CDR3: TGTGCCAGCAGTTACGCTTCGGGGGACTTCTATGGCTACACCTTC. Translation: CASSYASGDFYGYTF.

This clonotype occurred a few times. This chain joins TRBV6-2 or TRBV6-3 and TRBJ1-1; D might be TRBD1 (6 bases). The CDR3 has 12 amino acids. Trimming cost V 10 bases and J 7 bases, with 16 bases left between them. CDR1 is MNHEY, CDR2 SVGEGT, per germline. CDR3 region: CATLQGGGEAFF. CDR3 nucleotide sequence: TGTGCCACCTTACAGGGCGGCGGTGAAGCTTTCTTT.

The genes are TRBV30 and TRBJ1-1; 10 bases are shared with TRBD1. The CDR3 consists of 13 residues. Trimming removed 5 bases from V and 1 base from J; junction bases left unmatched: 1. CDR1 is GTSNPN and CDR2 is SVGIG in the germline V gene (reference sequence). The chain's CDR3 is CAWGQGGNTEAFF. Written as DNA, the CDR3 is TGTGCCTGGGGACAGGGGGGGAACACTGAAGCTTTCTTT.

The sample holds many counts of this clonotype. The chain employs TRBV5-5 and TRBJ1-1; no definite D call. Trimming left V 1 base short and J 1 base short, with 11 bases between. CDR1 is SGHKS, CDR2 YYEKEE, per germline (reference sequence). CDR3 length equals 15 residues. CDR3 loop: CASSLTARTNTEAFF. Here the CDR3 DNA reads TGTGCCAGCAGCTTGACAGCTCGAACGAACACTGAAGCTTTCTTT.

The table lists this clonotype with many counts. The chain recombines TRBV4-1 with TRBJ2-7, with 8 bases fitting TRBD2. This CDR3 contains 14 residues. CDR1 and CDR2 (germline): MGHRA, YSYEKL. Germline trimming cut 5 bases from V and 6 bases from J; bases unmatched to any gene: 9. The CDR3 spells CASSTTGLVSEQYF. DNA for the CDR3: TGCGCCAGCAGCACTACGGGACTAGTAAGCGAGCAGTACTTC.

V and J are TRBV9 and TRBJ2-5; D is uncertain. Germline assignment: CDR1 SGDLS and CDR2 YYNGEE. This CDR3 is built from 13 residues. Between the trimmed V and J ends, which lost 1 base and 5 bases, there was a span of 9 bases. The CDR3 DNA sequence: TGTGCCAGCAGCGTAATCCCCCGGGAGACCCAGTACTTC. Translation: CASSVIPRETQYF.

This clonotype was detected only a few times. CDR3: CAISEQVTQEPQHF. The CDR3 DNA follows: TGTGCCATCAGTGAACAGGTCACGCAAGAGCCCCAGCATTTT. This sequence joins TRBV10-3 and TRBJ1-5; D may be TRBD1 (5 bases). The CDR3 runs to 14 residues. Looked up from germline, CDR1 is ENHRY and CDR2 is SYGVKD. Trimming cost V 3 bases and J 8 bases, with 14 bases left between them.

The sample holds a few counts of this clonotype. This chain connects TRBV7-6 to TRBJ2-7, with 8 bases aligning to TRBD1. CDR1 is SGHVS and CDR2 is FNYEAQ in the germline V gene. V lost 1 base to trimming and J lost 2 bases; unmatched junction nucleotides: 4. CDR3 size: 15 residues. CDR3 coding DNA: TGTGCCAGCAGCTTAGGGGACAGGCTCCCCTACGAGCAGTACGTC. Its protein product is CASSLGDRLPYEQYV.

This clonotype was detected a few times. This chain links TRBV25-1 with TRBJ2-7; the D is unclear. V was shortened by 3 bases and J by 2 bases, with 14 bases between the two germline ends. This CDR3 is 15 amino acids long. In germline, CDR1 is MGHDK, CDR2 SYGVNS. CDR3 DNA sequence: TGTGCCAGCAGTGACCCAAGATTTGGCCCCTACGAGCAGTACTTC. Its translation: CASSDPRFGPYEQYF.

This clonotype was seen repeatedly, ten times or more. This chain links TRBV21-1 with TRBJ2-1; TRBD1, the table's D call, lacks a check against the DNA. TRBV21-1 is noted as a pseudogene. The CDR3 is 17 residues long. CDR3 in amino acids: CASSRGTVDNVDNEQFF. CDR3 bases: TGTGCCAGCAGCAGAGGGACAGTTGACAACGTCGACAATGAGCAGTTCTTC.

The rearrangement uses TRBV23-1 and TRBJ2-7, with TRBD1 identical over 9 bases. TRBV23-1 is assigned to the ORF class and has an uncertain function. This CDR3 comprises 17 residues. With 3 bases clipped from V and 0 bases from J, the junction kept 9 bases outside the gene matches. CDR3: CASSHQTGTGSSYEQYF. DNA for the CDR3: TGCGCCAGCAGTCATCAGACCGGGACAGGGTCCTCCTACGAGCAGTACTTC.

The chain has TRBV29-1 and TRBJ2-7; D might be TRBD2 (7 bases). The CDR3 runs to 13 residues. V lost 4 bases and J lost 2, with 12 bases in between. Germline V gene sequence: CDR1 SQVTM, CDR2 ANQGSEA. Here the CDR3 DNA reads TGCAGCGTTGGGGAGGGGGTTGCCTACGAGCAGTACTTC. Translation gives CSVGEGVAYEQYF.

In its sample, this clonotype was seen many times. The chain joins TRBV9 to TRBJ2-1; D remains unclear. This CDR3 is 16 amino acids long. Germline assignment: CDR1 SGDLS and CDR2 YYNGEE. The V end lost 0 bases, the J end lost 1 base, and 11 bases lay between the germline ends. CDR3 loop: CASSVGAGPSYNEQFF. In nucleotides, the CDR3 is TGTGCCAGCAGCGTAGGAGCCGGGCCATCCTACAATGAGCAGTTCTTC.

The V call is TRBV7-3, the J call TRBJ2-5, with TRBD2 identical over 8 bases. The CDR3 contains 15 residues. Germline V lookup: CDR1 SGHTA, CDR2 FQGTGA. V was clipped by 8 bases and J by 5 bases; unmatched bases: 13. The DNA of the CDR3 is TGTGCCAGCTCCTTAACGGGGGGGGCGTCGGAGACCCAGTACTTC. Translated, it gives CASSLTGGASETQYF.

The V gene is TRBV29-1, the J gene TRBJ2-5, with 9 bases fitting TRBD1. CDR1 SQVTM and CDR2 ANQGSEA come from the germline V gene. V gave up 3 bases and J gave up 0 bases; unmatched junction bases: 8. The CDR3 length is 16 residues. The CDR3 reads CSVDLTGQGYQETQYF. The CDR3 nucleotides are TGCAGCGTTGACCTTACTGGACAGGGGTACCAAGAGACCCAGTACTTC.

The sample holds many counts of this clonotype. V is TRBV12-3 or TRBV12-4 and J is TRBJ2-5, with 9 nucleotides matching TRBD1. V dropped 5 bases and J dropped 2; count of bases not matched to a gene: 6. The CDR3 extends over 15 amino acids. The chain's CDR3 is CASSPGTGTQETQYF. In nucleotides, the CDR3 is TGTGCCAGCAGTCCCGGGACAGGGACGCAAGAGACCCAGTACTTC.

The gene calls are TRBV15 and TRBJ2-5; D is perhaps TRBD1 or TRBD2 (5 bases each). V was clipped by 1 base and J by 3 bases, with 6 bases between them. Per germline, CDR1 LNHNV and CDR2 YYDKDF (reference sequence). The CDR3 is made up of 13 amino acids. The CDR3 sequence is CATSRVGEETQYF. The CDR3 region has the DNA TGTGCCACCAGCAGAGTGGGGGAAGAGACCCAGTACTTC.

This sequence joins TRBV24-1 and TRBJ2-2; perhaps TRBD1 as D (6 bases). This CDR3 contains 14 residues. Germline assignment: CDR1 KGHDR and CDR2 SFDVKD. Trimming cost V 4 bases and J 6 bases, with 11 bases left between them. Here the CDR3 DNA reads TGTGCCACCAGTGACCTTACAGGGCCCGGGGAGCTGTTTTTT. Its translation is CATSDLTGPGELFF.

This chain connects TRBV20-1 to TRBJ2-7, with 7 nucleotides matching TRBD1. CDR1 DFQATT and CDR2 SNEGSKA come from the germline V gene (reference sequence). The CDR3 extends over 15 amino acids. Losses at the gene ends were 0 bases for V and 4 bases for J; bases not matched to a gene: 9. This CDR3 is CSARDRGQVRYEQYV. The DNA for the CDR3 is TGCAGTGCTAGAGACCGAGGACAGGTTCGGTACGAGCAGTACGTC.

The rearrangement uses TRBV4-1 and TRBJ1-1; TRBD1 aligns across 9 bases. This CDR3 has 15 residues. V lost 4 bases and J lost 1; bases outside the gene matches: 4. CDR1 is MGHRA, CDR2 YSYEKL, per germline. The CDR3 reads CASSRGGQGNTEAFF. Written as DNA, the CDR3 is TGCGCCAGCAGCCGAGGGGGACAGGGGAACACTGAAGCTTTCTTT.

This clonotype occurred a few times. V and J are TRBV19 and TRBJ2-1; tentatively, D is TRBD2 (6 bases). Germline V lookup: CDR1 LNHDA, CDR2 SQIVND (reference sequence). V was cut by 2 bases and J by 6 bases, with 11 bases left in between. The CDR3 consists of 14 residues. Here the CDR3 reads CASSITGGGNEQFF. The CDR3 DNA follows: TGTGCCAGTAGTATAACTGGGGGAGGCAATGAGCAGTTCTTC.